The rows below give T cell receptor beta chains drawn from one sample of a study of cytomegalovirus exposure and HLA in healthy donors. Assay: immunoSEQ multiplex PCR; the TCRdb copy retains only in-frame clones and omits some. The data hold over 200,000 clones, with 77% observed a single time. Sequenced sample: PBMCs. The receptor set was obtained from a woman aged 60-70 years in good health and CMV-seropositive. Each CDR3 is given with its conserved first and last residue. The order of the fields is V gene, D gene, J gene, clone size, CDR3 length, CDR3 DNA, CDR3 protein. D genes are given only for firm matches. Clone size is given for some rows only: seen once, a few or many times, or a class if the clone is expanded.

TRBV5-4,TRBD2,TRBJ2-5,.,16,TGTGCCAGCAGCTTCGGTAGCGGGAGGGGTTCTGAGACCCAGTACTTC,CASSFGSGRGSETQYF
TRBV7-9,.,TRBJ2-3,.,18,TGTGCCAGCAGCTATCTTGGACTATCCTGGGGGGGCACAGATACGCAGTATTTT,CASSYLGLSWGGTDTQYF
TRBV30,.,TRBJ1-2,.,15,TGTGCCTGGAGCCGCGCGGGTCCCGGGCGGTATGGCTACACCTTC,CAWSRAGPGRYGYTF
TRBV7-3,TRBD2,TRBJ2-1,.,15,TGTGCCAGCAGCCTAGGACTAGCGGGTTACAATGAGCAGTTCTTC,CASSLGLAGYNEQFF
TRBV7-2,TRBD1,TRBJ2-2,.,16,TGTGCCAGCACCCGATATTCGACAGGGGGAACCGGGGAGCTGTTTTTT,CASTRYSTGGTGELFF
TRBV4-2,TRBD1,TRBJ1-1,.,15,TGTGCCAGCAGCCCTCCCGGGACAGGGTTCACTGAAGCTTTCTTT,CASSPPGTGFTEAFF
TRBV7-3,.,TRBJ2-1,.,15,TGTGCCAGCAGCCCATCCAGGGGGGCCTACAATGAGCAGTTCTTC,CASSPSRGAYNEQFF
TRBV28,.,TRBJ2-3,few,16,TGTGCCAGCAGCGGAGCGGATTCTAAAAACACAGATACGCAGTATTTT,CASSGADSKNTDTQYF
TRBV7-8,.,TRBJ2-1,.,14,TGTGCCAGCAGACCCATTGGCACCTACAATGAGCAGTTCTTC,CASRPIGTYNEQFF
TRBV4-3,.,TRBJ1-2,.,17,TGCGCCAGCAGCCAAGAACCCCCGGGGGTTGGAAACTATGGCTACACCTTC,CASSQEPPGVGNYGYTF
TRBV30,.,TRBJ1-2,.,14,TGTGCCTGGAGATCTCAGGGGCCGTCCTATGGCTACACCTTC,CAWRSQGPSYGYTF
TRBV2,.,TRBJ2-7,.,14,TGTGCCAGCAGTGAAATAGGGAGGTCCTACGAGCAGTACTTC,CASSEIGRSYEQYF
TRBV18,.,TRBJ1-5,.,13,TGTGCCAGCTCAATGGGGAGAAATCAGCCCCAGCATTTT,CASSMGRNQPQHF
TRBV5-1,TRBD1,TRBJ1-1,.,14,TGCGCCAGCAGCTTGGGACAGGGGATCGCTGAAGCTTTCTTT,CASSLGQGIAEAFF
TRBV20-1,TRBD1,TRBJ2-7,.,11,TGCAGCGGACAGGGGAGCTACGAGCAGTACTTC,CSGQGSYEQYF
TRBV13,.,TRBJ2-3,.,13,TGTGCCAGCAGCATGCCCGGGGCAGATACGCAGTATTTT,CASSMPGADTQYF
TRBV5-1,TRBD1,TRBJ1-5,.,16,TGCGCCAGCAGCCTGGGGACAGACGAAGGGTATCAGCCCCAGCATTTT,CASSLGTDEGYQPQHF
TRBV10-3,.,TRBJ1-2,.,13,TGTGCCATCAGTGAGTCCAATAACTATGGCTACACCTTC,CAISESNNYGYTF
TRBV19,TRBD1,TRBJ1-2,.,15,TGTGCCAGTAGTATTATGACAGGGCCCTATGTTGGCTACACCTTC,CASSIMTGPYVGYTF
TRBV5-1,TRBD2,TRBJ2-3,.,15,TGCGCCAGCAGCTTAACGAGCGGGAGTACAGATACGCAGTATTTT,CASSLTSGSTDTQYF
TRBV9,.,TRBJ1-5,.,14,TGTGCCAGCAGCGCTCAGGGTATCGATCAGCCCCAGCATTTT,CASSAQGIDQPQHF
TRBV7-2,.,TRBJ2-2,.,13,TGTGCCAGCAGCCGTAGTGGCGGCGGGGAGCTGTTTTTT,CASSRSGGGELFF
TRBV4-3,.,TRBJ1-3,.,16,TGCGCCAGCAGCCAAGGTCCGAGAGGTACTGGAAACACCATATATTTT,CASSQGPRGTGNTIYF
TRBV5-6,TRBD2,TRBJ2-5,.,14,TGTGCCAGCAGCCTGGTGGGGACTAGCGGGGGACTAGACTTC,CASSLVGTSGGLDF
TRBV7-3,.,TRBJ2-3,.,13,TGTGCCAGCAGCACCTTGACTAGAGATACGCAGTATTTT,CASSTLTRDTQYF
TRBV9,.,TRBJ2-1,.,15,TGTGCCAGCAGCGTAGAGGCCGCGGCGGGTAATGAGCAGTTCTTC,CASSVEAAAGNEQFF
TRBV7-6,TRBD1,TRBJ2-3,.,15,TGTGCCAGCAGGTTGAGGGACAGACCCACAGATACGCAGTATTTT,CASRLRDRPTDTQYF
TRBV20-1,.,TRBJ2-7,.,11,TGCAGTGCAGAAGCGGGCTACGAGCAGTACTTC,CSAEAGYEQYF
TRBV5-6,TRBD2,TRBJ2-1,.,18,TGTGCCAGCAGCTTGTTCAGCGGGGCTTTTAGCTCCTACAATGAGCAGTTCTTC,CASSLFSGAFSSYNEQFF
TRBV2,.,TRBJ1-2,.,14,TGTGCCAGCAGTGAATTAACAGCTAACTATGGCTACACCTTC,CASSELTANYGYTF